This T cell receptor (beta chain) came from a study of spatial heterogeneity in lung cancer. Study overall: The count of detected beta-chain sequences consistently exceeded that of alpha-chain sequences.

From the 5' RACE reads, TCRdb called clonotypes with MiXCR, one entry per CDR3 protein. Altogether tens of thousands of distinct CDR3 sequences are present, less than 6% being singletons, with the ten largest covering roughly 11%. Time point noted: sample taken at primary tumor resection. In each case, whole RNA from tumor, nontumor lung or frozen PBMC was sequenced unsorted. In this sample, this clonotype turned up many times. Germline V gives CDR1 KGHDR, CDR2 SFDVKD. Trimming shortened V by 1 base and J by 0 bases, and 5 bases separated the two germline ends. There are 15 residues in the CDR3. The sequence was collected from a male donor with early-stage non-small cell lung cancer. This specimen consisted of PBMCs, obtained at surgery. The chain links TRBV24-1 to TRBJ2-2; D not resolved. The CDR3 coding sequence is TGTGCCACCAGTGATTTATATGCGAACACCGGGGAGCTGTTTTTT. Protein sequence: CATSDLYANTGELFF.